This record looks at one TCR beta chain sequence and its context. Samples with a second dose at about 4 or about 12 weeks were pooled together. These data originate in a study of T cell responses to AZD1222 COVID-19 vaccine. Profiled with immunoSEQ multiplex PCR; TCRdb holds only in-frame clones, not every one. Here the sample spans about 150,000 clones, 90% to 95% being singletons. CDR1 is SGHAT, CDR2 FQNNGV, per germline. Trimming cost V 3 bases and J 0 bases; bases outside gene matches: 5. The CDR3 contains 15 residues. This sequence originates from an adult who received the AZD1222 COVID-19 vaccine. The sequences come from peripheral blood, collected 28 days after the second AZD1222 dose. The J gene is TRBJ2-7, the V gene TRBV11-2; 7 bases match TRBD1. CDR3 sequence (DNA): TGTGCCAGCAGCTTCCGGGGACAGAGCTCCTACGAGCAGTACTTC. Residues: CASSFRGQSSYEQYF.